Below are 23 T cell receptor beta chains sequenced from a single sample in a study of blood T cell repertoires in COVID-19. Here immunoSEQ multiplex PCR was the method, and the copy in TCRdb shows in-frame clones only, minus some. The data hold some 380,000 clones, with around 90% observed a single time. Sequencing used PBMCs or T cells enriched from blood (not recorded which). These receptors were obtained from a woman aged 35 to 49 with acute COVID-19.

The chain joins TRBV21-1 to TRBJ1-6. TRBV21-1 is flagged as a pseudogene. The CDR3 runs 21 residues. The chain's CDR3 is CASTRPPGAQPLKAYNSPLHF. CDR3 coding DNA: TGTGCCAGCACTCGACCTCCGGGAGCCCAACCCCTGAAAGCCTATAATTCACCCCTCCACTTT.

The chain joins TRBV5-4 to TRBJ2-4; D is perhaps TRBD2 (6 bases). V was pared by 0 bases and J by 11 bases, with 18 bases between. CDR1 and CDR2 (germline): SGHNT, YYREEE (reference sequence). The CDR3 length is 15 residues. The CDR3 reads CASSLESDLWGVQYF. The CDR3 region has the DNA TGTGCCAGCAGCTTGGAATCAGACTTGTGGGGGGTTCAGTACTTC.

This chain joins TRBV4-1 and TRBJ1-3, with a possible D match to TRBD1 (6 bases). Germline V CDR1 and CDR2: MGHRA, YSYEKL. CDR3 length: 15 residues. V lost 1 base, J lost 4 bases, and 11 bases lay in between. For the CDR3, the DNA is TGCGCCAGCAGCCAAGGCAGGGGTCAAGGAAACACCATATATTTT. Translating it yields CASSQGRGQGNTIYF.

As DNA, the CDR3 is TGTGCCAGTAGTGACCCGGGACAGGGGATTGGCTACACCTTC. This sequence encodes CASSDPGQGIGYTF. The chain uses TRBV19 and TRBJ1-2, with 10 bases that match TRBD1. CDR1 LNHDA and CDR2 SQIVND come from the germline V gene (reference sequence). Trimming at V came to 5 bases and at J to 7 bases, leaving 7 bases not matched to a gene. There are 14 residues in the CDR3.

The V call is TRBV10-3, the J call TRBJ2-3, with 11 nucleotides matching TRBD2. The CDR3 extends over 18 amino acids. Germline assignment: CDR1 ENHRY and CDR2 SYGVKD. J lost 0 bases, V lost 2 bases, and 7 bases had no gene match. Here the CDR3 reads CAISEGALAGGSTDTQYF. The CDR3 coding sequence is TGTGCCATCAGTGAGGGAGCCCTAGCGGGGGGAAGCACAGATACGCAGTATTTT.

This chain links TRBV24-1 with TRBJ2-2; D perhaps matches TRBD1 (5 bases). CDR1 KGHDR and CDR2 SFDVKD come from the germline V gene. The CDR3 has 15 amino acids. The ends were cut back, 2 bases at V and 5 bases at J, with 11 bases in the middle. CDR3 loop: CATSDSARATGELFF. The CDR3 nucleotides are TGTGCCACCAGTGATTCGGCCAGGGCGACCGGGGAGCTGTTTTTT.

This clone was recorded a few times. The genes are TRBV2 and TRBJ2-5; D might be TRBD1 (7 bases). Trimming removed 8 bases from V and 1 base from J, with 20 bases in between. Germline V gives CDR1 SNHLY, CDR2 FYNNEI. The CDR3 totals 16 residues. Written as DNA, the CDR3 is TGTGCCAGCCGGGGTACGGCAGGGGGGTTCCAAGAGACCCAGTACTTC. Protein: CASRGTAGGFQETQYF.

This clone was seen once. The gene calls are TRBV2 and TRBJ2-1; 8 nucleotides match TRBD1. J gave up 9 bases and V 7 bases, and 11 bases lay outside the gene matches. Germline lookup yields CDR1 SNHLY and CDR2 FYNNEI. This CDR3 comprises 14 residues. The chain's CDR3 is CASIPTGVHGEQFF. The DNA of the CDR3 is TGTGCCAGCATCCCGACAGGGGTTCATGGTGAGCAGTTCTTC.

In DNA, the CDR3 is TGTGCCAGCACCCTGGAAGGACAAAGAACTTTCTTT. Translation: CASTLEGQRTFF. The gene calls are TRBV12-3 or TRBV12-4 and TRBJ1-1, with TRBD1 as a possible D gene (5 bases). CDR3 size: 12 residues. V was pared by 7 bases and J by 12 bases, with 18 bases between.

As for this clone: One end of the junction fails to match germline, which may point to a read error. The sample contains more than one DNA sequence encoding this CDR3. This chain connects TRBV5-5 to TRBJ1-1, with TRBD1 matching 8 bases. The CDR3 sequence is 13 residues long. Germline V lookup: CDR1 SGHKS, CDR2 YYEKEE (reference sequence). The CDR3 region is CASSLDRATEAFF. CDR3 sequence (DNA): TGTGCCAGCAGTTTGGACAGGGCCACTGAAGCTTTCTTT.

The chain has TRBV19 and TRBJ2-6; unclear D gene. Trimming removed 6 bases at V and 0 bases at J, with 9 bases between. This CDR3 has 15 amino acids. Germline-derived CDR1 and CDR2 are LNHDA and SQIVND (reference sequence). The CDR3 bases are TGTGCCAGTAGCTTCTACGTCTCTGGGGCCAACGTCCTGACTTTC. This translates into CASSFYVSGANVLTF. Together with reference TRBV19 and TRBJ2-6, the CDR3 gives the full variable domain: DGGITQSPKYLFRKEGQNVTLSCEQNLNHDAMYWYRQDPGQGLRLIYYSQIVNDFQKGDIAEGYSVSREKKESFPLTVTSAQKNPTAFYLCASSFYVSGANVLTFGAGSRLTVL.

V usage is TRBV5-1 and J usage is TRBJ2-3, with TRBD1 as a possible D gene (6 bases). Trimming removed 4 bases at V and 3 bases at J, with 12 bases between. CDR1 and CDR2 from the germline V gene are SGHRS and YFSETQ. The CDR3 extends over 14 amino acids. CDR3 amino acids: CASSMQGWTDTQYF. CDR3 nucleotide sequence: TGCGCCAGCAGCATGCAGGGGTGGACAGATACGCAGTATTTT.

The CDR3 coding sequence is TGCGCCAGCAGCCAAGTTGCGGGGGGCCACACAGATACGCAGTATTTT. The encoded protein is CASSQVAGGHTDTQYF. The chain employs TRBV4-1 and TRBJ2-3; 8 nucleotides agree with TRBD2. J was trimmed by 2 bases and V by 1 base; bases with no gene match: 5. The CDR3 runs to 16 residues. Germline-derived CDR1 and CDR2 are MGHRA and YSYEKL.

The chain employs TRBV6-6 and TRBJ2-7; D might be TRBD2 (6 bases). V lost 3 bases to trimming and J lost 4 bases, with 10 bases between them. In germline, CDR1 is MNHNY, CDR2 SVGAGI (reference sequence). The CDR3 consists of 13 residues. The CDR3 reads CASSYPLAYEQYF. The CDR3 DNA reads as TGTGCCAGCAGTTATCCCCTAGCGTACGAGCAGTACTTC.

The chain uses TRBV5-6 and TRBJ1-2; TRBD1 aligns across 10 bases. Per germline, CDR1 SGHDT and CDR2 YYEEEE. CDR3 length: 17 residues. Trimming at V came to 2 bases and at J to 5 bases, leaving 12 bases not matched to a gene. The CDR3 sequence is CASSFMTGGLLGYGYTF. CDR3 nucleotides: TGTGCCAGCAGCTTCATGACAGGGGGCCTCCTTGGGTATGGCTACACCTTC.

The chain is built from TRBV18 and TRBJ2-7; weak D call: TRBD2 (6 bases). The germline V and J ends were trimmed by 6 bases and 3 bases, with 12 bases remaining between them. Germline CDR1 KGHSH, CDR2 LQKENI. The CDR3 is 13 amino acids. The CDR3 is CASSLTGGYEQYF. CDR3 nucleotide sequence: TGTGCCAGCTCTCTCACCGGGGGCTACGAGCAGTACTTC.

The J gene is TRBJ1-1, the V gene TRBV6-1, with 8 positions matching TRBD1. Looked up from germline, CDR1 is MNHNS and CDR2 is SASEGT. This CDR3 has 14 residues. V was clipped by 1 base and J by 3 bases; unmatched bases: 1. CDR3 sequence reads: CASSEDRGYTEAFF. As DNA, the CDR3 is TGTGCCAGCAGTGAAGACAGGGGGTACACTGAAGCTTTCTTT.

CDR3 region: CASSFGTGLSGNTIYF. The CDR3 nucleotides read TGTGCCAGCAGCTTCGGAACAGGGCTTTCTGGAAACACCATATATTTT. The chain employs TRBV5-6 and TRBJ1-3, with a tentative D call TRBD1 (6 bases). Between the trimmed V and J ends, which lost 2 bases and 1 base, there was a span of 13 bases. This CDR3 comprises 16 residues. Germline assignment: CDR1 SGHDT and CDR2 YYEEEE.

J is TRBJ2-7 and V is TRBV25-1, with D possibly TRBD2 on 6 matching bases. Trimming removed 6 bases from V and 7 bases from J, with 13 bases in between. Germline V lookup: CDR1 MGHDK, CDR2 SYGVNS. This CDR3 region has 12 residues. The CDR3 loop reads CASSPLGGEQYF. CDR3 sequence (DNA): TGTGCCAGCAGCCCACTCGGGGGAGAGCAGTACTTC.

J is TRBJ2-3 and V is TRBV11-2; 12 bases map to TRBD2. Germline V CDR1 and CDR2: SGHAT, FQNNGV. The CDR3 contains 16 residues. V dropped 3 bases and J dropped 2; count of bases not matched to a gene: 3. The CDR3 DNA reads as TGTGCCAGCAGCTTCGGACTAGCGGGAAACACAGATACGCAGTATTTT. Encoded protein: CASSFGLAGNTDTQYF.

The chain joins TRBV15 to TRBJ2-1, with a weak D call TRBD2 (5 bases). Germline assignment: CDR1 LNHNV and CDR2 YYDKDF (reference sequence). V gave up 8 bases and J gave up 3 bases, with 8 bases separating them. CDR3 size: 12 residues. The CDR3 DNA is TGTGCCACCGGACTGGGCTACAATGAGCAGTTCTTC. Translation gives CATGLGYNEQFF.

J is TRBJ2-5 and V is TRBV7-6, with 12 bases that match TRBD2. This CDR3 is built from 16 residues. Germline V gene lookup returns CDR1 SGHVS and CDR2 FNYEAQ. Losses at the gene ends were 5 bases for V and 3 bases for J; bases not matched to a gene: 7. The CDR3 DNA follows: TGTGCCAGCAGCCAAAGACTAGCGGGGGAAAAAGAGACCCAGTACTTC. Translation: CASSQRLAGEKETQYF. Together with reference TRBV7-6 and TRBJ2-5, the CDR3 gives the full variable domain: GAGVSQSPRYKVTKRGQDVALRCDPISGHVSLYWYRQALGQGPEFLTYFNYEAQQDKSGLPNDRFSAERPEGSISTLTIQRTEQRDSAMYRCASSQRLAGEKETQYFGPGTRLLVL.

CDR3 sequence: CASSLRGFLNTEAFF. In DNA form, the CDR3 reads TGTGCCAGCAGTTTACGGGGATTCTTGAACACTGAAGCTTTCTTT. The chain links TRBV27 to TRBJ1-1, with D unresolved. Germline assignment: CDR1 MNHEY and CDR2 SMNVEV (reference sequence). Between the trimmed V and J ends, which lost 2 bases and 0 bases, there was a span of 10 bases. CDR3 length: 15 amino acids.